This entry lists 15 T cell receptor beta chains sequenced from one sample in a study of blood T cell repertoires in COVID-19. TCRdb's copy holds only in-frame clones and misses some; the assay was immunoSEQ multiplex PCR. The table records about 210,000 clones, more than 85% of them present only once. The sequencing sample was made of peripheral blood. The receptors here all came from a middle-aged man with acute or convalescent COVID-19.

This rearrangement joins TRBV7-9 to TRBJ2-1, with a possible D match to TRBD1 (6 bases). Trimming left V 4 bases short and J 1 base short, with 11 bases between. Germline V gives CDR1 SEHNR, CDR2 FQNEAQ (reference sequence). The length of the CDR3 is 15 residues. DNA of the CDR3: TGTGCCAGCAGCTCCCAGGGACATTCCTACAATGAGCAGTTCTTC. Translation gives CASSSQGHSYNEQFF.

V is TRBV5-6 and J is TRBJ2-5; 8 bases map to TRBD1. J gave up 4 bases and V 5 bases, and 13 bases lay outside the gene matches. This CDR3 is built from 16 residues. CDR1 SGHDT and CDR2 YYEEEE come from the germline V gene. The DNA of the CDR3 is TGTGCCAGCAGTTTGAGCTGGACAGGGCACGCAGAGACCCAGTACTTC. It specifies CASSLSWTGHAETQYF.

V is TRBV4-3 and J is TRBJ2-7, with 10 bases matching TRBD2. V lost 1 base to trimming and J lost 0 bases; unmatched junction nucleotides: 0. CDR3 length equals 15 residues. Per germline, CDR1 LGHNA and CDR2 YSLEER. The CDR3: CASSQGLAGSYEQYF. The CDR3 bases are TGCGCCAGCAGCCAAGGACTAGCGGGCTCCTACGAGCAGTACTTC.

This rearrangement joins TRBV5-4 to TRBJ1-1; D is possibly TRBD1 (6 bases). This CDR3 region has 13 residues. Trimming removed 2 bases from V and 6 bases from J, with 11 bases in between. CDR1 is SGHNT, CDR2 YYREEE, per germline (reference sequence). This CDR3 reads CASSLPRGAEAFF. CDR3 nucleotides: TGTGCCAGCAGCTTACCCAGGGGCGCTGAAGCTTTCTTT.

The chain carries TRBV29-1 and TRBJ2-5, with TRBD1 matching over 7 bases. CDR1 and CDR2 from the germline V gene are SQVTM and ANQGSEA. CDR3 length equals 14 residues. V was pared by 4 bases and J by 4 bases, with 9 bases of the junction left unmatched. The DNA of the CDR3 is TGCAGCGTTGGTGGACAGGCTATACGAGAGACCCAGTACTTC. Translating it yields CSVGGQAIRETQYF. Full variable domain (missing parts from reference TRBV29-1 and TRBJ2-5): SAVISQKPSRDICQRGTSLTIQCQVDSQVTMMFWYRQQPGQSLTLIATANQGSEATYESGFVIDKFPISRPNLTFSTLTVSNMSPEDSSIYLCSVGGQAIRETQYFGPGTRLLVL.

The chain joins TRBV7-9 to TRBJ1-5; D call uncertain. Trimming removed 5 bases from V and 9 bases from J, with 14 bases in between. Germline-derived CDR1 and CDR2 are SEHNR and FQNEAQ (reference sequence). The CDR3 loop spans 13 amino acids. The CDR3: CASSPGPLWPQHF. The DNA for the CDR3 is TGTGCCAGCAGCCCGGGTCCGCTGTGGCCCCAGCATTTT.

The V and J genes are TRBV2 and TRBJ1-2; no clear D gene. The CDR3 runs to 13 residues. Per germline, CDR1 SNHLY and CDR2 FYNNEI. V dropped 8 bases and J dropped 4 bases, with 14 bases sitting between them. In DNA form, the CDR3 reads TGTGCCAGCCGGGTTCTATCACCCTATGGCTACACCTTC. Translating gives CASRVLSPYGYTF.

The V and J genes are TRBV4-1 and TRBJ2-7; D gene ambiguous. V lost 0 bases, J lost 0 bases, and 9 bases lay in between. Germline V gives CDR1 MGHRA, CDR2 YSYEKL. The CDR3 totals 15 residues. CDR3 in amino acids: CASSQETRNSYEQYF. The CDR3 bases are TGCGCCAGCAGCCAAGAGACAAGAAACTCCTACGAGCAGTACTTC.

The chain couples TRBV18 to TRBJ2-2, with 7 bases that match TRBD1. V shed 3 bases, J shed 2 bases, and the junction held 3 bases outside the gene matches. The germline CDR1 and CDR2 sequences are KGHSH and LQKENI. This CDR3 is 15 amino acids long. The CDR3 sequence is CASSPRQGNTGELFF. CDR3 coding DNA: TGTGCCAGCTCACCGAGACAGGGAAACACCGGGGAGCTGTTTTTT.

The V and J genes are TRBV2 and TRBJ2-7, with D tentatively TRBD1 (6 bases). The ends were cut back, 6 bases at V and 1 base at J, with 10 bases in the middle. The CDR3 has 13 amino acids. Germline V gene sequence: CDR1 SNHLY, CDR2 FYNNEI. CDR3 nucleotide sequence: TGTGCCAGCAGAGCGGACAGTTCCTACGAGCAGTACTTC. It is translated as CASRADSSYEQYF. The entire variable domain, with the rest obtained from reference TRBV2 and TRBJ2-7, is as follows: EPEVTQTPSHQVTQMGQEVILRCVPISNHLYFYWYRQILGQKVEFLVSFYNNEISEKSEIFDDQFSVERPDGSNFTLKIRSTKLEDSAMYFCASRADSSYEQYFGPGTRLTVT.

The chain couples TRBV28 to TRBJ1-4, with a tentative D call TRBD1 (5 bases). Germline V lookup: CDR1 MDHEN, CDR2 SYDVKM. CDR3 length: 16 amino acids. V gave up 0 bases and J gave up 3 bases, with 11 bases separating them. The CDR3 nucleotides are TGTGCCAGCAGTTTATGGGATCCCAGGGCTAATGAAAAACTGTTTTTT. This gives the protein CASSLWDPRANEKLFF. The full variable domain, its missing parts supplied by reference TRBV28 and TRBJ1-4, is DVKVTQSSRYLVKRTGEKVFLECVQDMDHENMFWYRQDPGLGLRLIYFSYDVKMKEKGDIPEGYSVSREKKERFSLILESASTNQTSMYLCASSLWDPRANEKLFFGSGTQLSVL.

V usage is TRBV28 and J usage is TRBJ1-6; D gene uncertain. V lost 7 bases and J lost 7, with 11 bases in between. The CDR3 covers 13 residues. The germline CDR1 and CDR2 sequences are MDHEN and SYDVKM. The CDR3, as DNA: TGTGCCAGCACCCTCTCGGGGAATTCACCCCTCCACTTT. Its protein product is CASTLSGNSPLHF. Using reference TRBV28 and TRBJ1-6 for the parts outside the CDR3, the full variable domain is DVKVTQSSRYLVKRTGEKVFLECVQDMDHENMFWYRQDPGLGLRLIYFSYDVKMKEKGDIPEGYSVSREKKERFSLILESASTNQTSMYLCASTLSGNSPLHFGNGTRLTVT.

The CDR3 loop reads CASSSRLAGSTDTQYF. The DNA of the CDR3 is TGTGCCAGCAGTTCACGACTAGCGGGTAGCACAGATACGCAGTATTTT. The chain joins TRBV28 to TRBJ2-3; 10 bases agree with TRBD2. Germline loops: CDR1 MDHEN, CDR2 SYDVKM. This CDR3 has 16 residues. Trimming at V came to 4 bases and at J to 0 bases, leaving 4 bases not matched to a gene.

The CDR3 DNA reads as TGCGCCAGCTATCGTGGACAGGGGATAGAGACCCAGTACTTC. This translates into CASYRGQGIETQYF. The chain carries TRBV5-1 and TRBJ2-5, with TRBD1 matching over 9 bases. The germline V gene encodes CDR1 SGHRS and CDR2 YFSETQ. The V and J ends lost 7 bases and 4 bases, in that order; junction bases with no gene match: 8. The CDR3 has 14 amino acids.

The rearrangement links TRBV4-1 to TRBJ1-5; D unresolved. Germline CDR1 and CDR2: MGHRA and YSYEKL. V was clipped by 4 bases and J by 1 base, with 14 bases between them. This CDR3 region has 16 residues. The CDR3 region is CASSLVVTLSNQPQHF. CDR3 DNA: TGCGCCAGCAGCCTAGTAGTGACACTGAGCAATCAGCCCCAGCATTTT.